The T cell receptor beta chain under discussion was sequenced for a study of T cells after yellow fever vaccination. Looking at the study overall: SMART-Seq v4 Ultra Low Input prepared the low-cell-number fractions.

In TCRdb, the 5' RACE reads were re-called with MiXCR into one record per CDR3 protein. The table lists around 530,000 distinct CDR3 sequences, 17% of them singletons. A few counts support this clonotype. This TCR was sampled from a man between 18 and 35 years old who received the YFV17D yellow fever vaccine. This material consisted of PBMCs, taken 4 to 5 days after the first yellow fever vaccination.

CDR3 sequence (DNA): TGTGCCAGCAGTGACGGGCAGGGGGCCGGAGATACGCAGTATTTT. Protein: CASSDGQGAGDTQYF. This chain links TRBV2 with TRBJ2-3; 8 bases are shared with TRBD1. V trimming: 3 bases; J trimming: 5 bases; junction bases outside the gene matches: 7. The CDR3 runs to 15 residues. Germline V gene lookup returns CDR1 SNHLY and CDR2 FYNNEI.